This T cell receptor beta chain derives from a study of T-cell memory formation after mild COVID-19. The V gene's germline CDR1 is LNHDA and CDR2 SQIVND (reference sequence). Trimming took 8 bases from V and 2 from J, leaving 9 bases between them. The CDR3 consists of 13 residues. Each CDR3 protein gets one entry after TCRdb re-called the 5' RACE reads with MiXCR. The data contain 30,000 to 35,000 distinct CDR3 sequences, about 7.7% of them singletons. Sequenced input: PBMCs or a T cell subset sorted from them (not recorded which). V usage is TRBV19 and J usage is TRBJ2-2; D not resolved. The receptor was isolated from a man aged 18 to 30 who had mild COVID-19 (a few samples of this study predate the infection). Cell type and time point are not known. The CDR3 DNA reads TGTGCCAGTTGTCTCGTCAACACCGGGGAGCTGTTTTTT. Amino acids: CASCLVNTGELFF.